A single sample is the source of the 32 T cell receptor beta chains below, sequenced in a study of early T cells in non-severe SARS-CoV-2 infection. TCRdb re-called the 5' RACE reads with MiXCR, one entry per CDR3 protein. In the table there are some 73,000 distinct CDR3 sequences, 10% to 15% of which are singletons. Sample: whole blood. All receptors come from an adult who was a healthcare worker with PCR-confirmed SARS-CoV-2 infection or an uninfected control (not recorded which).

CDR3 nucleotide sequence: TGTGCCAGCAGTGGGGACAGGGGAAATGAAAAACTGTTTTTT. As protein: CASSGDRGNEKLFF. The V and J genes are TRBV2 and TRBJ1-4, with 10 bases lining up with TRBD1. Per the germline V gene, CDR1 is SNHLY and CDR2 is FYNNEI. This CDR3 region has 14 residues. The V segment lost 4 bases and the J segment 5 bases; nucleotides outside the gene matches: 1. Filled out from reference TRBV2 and TRBJ1-4, the complete variable domain reads EPEVTQTPSHQVTQMGQEVILRCVPISNHLYFYWYRQILGQKVEFLVSFYNNEISEKSEIFDDQFSVERPDGSNFTLKIRSTKLEDSAMYFCASSGDRGNEKLFFGSGTQLSVL.

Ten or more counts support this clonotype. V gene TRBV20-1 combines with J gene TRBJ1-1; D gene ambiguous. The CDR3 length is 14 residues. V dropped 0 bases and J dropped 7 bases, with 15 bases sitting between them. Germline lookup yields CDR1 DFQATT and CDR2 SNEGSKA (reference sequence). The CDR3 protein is CSARDLKISGEAFF. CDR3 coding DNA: TGCAGTGCTAGAGATCTCAAGATTAGCGGTGAAGCTTTCTTT.

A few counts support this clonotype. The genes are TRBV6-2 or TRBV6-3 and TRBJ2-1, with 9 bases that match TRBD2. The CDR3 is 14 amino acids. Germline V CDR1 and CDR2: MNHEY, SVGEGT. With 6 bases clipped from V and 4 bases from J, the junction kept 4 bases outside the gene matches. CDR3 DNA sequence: TGTGCCAGCAGGAATAGCGGGAGTTACAATGAGCAGTTCTTC. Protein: CASRNSGSYNEQFF.

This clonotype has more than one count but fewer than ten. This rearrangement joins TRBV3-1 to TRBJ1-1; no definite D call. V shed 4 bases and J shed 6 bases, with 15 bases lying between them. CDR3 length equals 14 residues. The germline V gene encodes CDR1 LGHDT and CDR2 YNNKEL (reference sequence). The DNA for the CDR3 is TGTGCCAGCAGCCTCGTTGCGGTTGACGCTGAAGCTTTCTTT. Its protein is CASSLVAVDAEAFF.

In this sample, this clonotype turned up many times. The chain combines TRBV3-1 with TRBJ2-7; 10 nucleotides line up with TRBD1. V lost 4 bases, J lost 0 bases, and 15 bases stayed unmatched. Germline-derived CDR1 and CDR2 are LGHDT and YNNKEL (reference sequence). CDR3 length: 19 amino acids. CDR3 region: CASSRRVGTGALSSYEQYF. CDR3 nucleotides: TGTGCCAGCAGCCGGCGAGTCGGGACAGGGGCTCTTAGCTCCTACGAGCAGTACTTC.

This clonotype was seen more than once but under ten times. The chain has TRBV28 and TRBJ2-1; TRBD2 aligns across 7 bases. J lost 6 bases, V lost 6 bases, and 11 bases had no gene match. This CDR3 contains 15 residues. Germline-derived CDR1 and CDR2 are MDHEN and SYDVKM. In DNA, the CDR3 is TGTGCCAGCAGCCCCCAGGGAGGGGTGGGCAATGAGCAGTTCTTC. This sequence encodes CASSPQGGVGNEQFF.

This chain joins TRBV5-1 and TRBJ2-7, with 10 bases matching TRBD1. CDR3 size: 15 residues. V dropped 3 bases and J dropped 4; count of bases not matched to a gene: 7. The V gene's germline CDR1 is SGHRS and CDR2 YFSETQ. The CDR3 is CASSSTGGSYYEQYF. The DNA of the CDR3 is TGCGCCAGCAGCTCGACAGGGGGCTCCTATTACGAGCAGTACTTC.

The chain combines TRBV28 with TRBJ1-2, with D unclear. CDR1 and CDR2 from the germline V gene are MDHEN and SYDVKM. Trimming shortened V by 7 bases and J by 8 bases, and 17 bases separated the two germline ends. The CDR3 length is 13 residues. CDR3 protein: CASTLVGRLGYTF. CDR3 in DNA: TGTGCCAGCACCCTAGTCGGGCGCTTGGGCTACACCTTC.

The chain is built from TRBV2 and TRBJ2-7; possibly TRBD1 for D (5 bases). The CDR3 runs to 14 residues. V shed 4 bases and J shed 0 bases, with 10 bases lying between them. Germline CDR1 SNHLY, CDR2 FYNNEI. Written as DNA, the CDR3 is TGTGCCAGCAGTGCAGGGCCTCTCTCCTACGAGCAGTACTTC. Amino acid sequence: CASSAGPLSYEQYF.

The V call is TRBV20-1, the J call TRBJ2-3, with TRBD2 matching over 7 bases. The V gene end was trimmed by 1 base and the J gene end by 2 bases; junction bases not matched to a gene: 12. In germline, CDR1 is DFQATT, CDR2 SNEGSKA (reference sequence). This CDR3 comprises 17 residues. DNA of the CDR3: TGCAGTGCTAGAGGGGCTGGGAGGGGCGCCTTCACAGATACGCAGTATTTT. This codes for CSARGAGRGAFTDTQYF.

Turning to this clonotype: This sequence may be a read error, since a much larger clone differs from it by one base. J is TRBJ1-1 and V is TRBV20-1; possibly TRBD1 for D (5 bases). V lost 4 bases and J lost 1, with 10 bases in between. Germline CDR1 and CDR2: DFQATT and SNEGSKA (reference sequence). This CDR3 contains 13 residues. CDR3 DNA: TGCAGTGCTATAGGGGACGGGAACACTGAAGCTTTCTTT. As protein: CSAIGDGNTEAFF.

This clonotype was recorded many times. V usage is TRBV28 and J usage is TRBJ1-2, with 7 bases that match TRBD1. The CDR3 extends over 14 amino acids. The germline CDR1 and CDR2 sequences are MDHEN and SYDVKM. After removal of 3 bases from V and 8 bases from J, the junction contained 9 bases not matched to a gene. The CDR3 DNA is TGTGCCAGCAGTTTCCCGACAGGGAGTAAGGGCTACACCTTC. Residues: CASSFPTGSKGYTF.

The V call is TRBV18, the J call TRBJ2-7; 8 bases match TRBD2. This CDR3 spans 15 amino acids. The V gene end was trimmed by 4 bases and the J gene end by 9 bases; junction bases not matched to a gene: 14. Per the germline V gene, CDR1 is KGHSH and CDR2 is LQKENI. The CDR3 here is CASSQGTSGRASQYF. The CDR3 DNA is TGTGCCAGCTCACAAGGGACTAGTGGGAGGGCCTCGCAGTACTTC. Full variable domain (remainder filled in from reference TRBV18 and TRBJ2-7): NAGVMQNPRHLVRRRGQEARLRCSPMKGHSHVYWYRQLPEEGLKFMVYLQKENIIDESGMPKERFSAEFPKEGPSILRIQQVVRGDSAAYFCASSQGTSGRASQYFGPGTRLTVT.

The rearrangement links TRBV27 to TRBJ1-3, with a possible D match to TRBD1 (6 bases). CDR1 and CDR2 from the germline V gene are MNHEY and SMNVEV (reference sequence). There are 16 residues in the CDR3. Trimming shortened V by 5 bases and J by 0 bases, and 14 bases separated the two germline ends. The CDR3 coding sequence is TGTGCCAGCAGTCCAGGGGTCCCAACCTCTGGAAACACCATATATTTT. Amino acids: CASSPGVPTSGNTIYF.

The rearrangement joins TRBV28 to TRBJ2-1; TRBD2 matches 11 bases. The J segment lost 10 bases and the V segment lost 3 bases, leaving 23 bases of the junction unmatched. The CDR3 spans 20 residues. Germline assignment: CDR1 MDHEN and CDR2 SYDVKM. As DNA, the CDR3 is TGTGCCAGCAGTTTGGGACAGGTTTCGCCTCTGCTAGCGGGAGGTCGGGAGCAGTTCTTC. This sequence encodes CASSLGQVSPLLAGGREQFF. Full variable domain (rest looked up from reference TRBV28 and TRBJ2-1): DVKVTQSSRYLVKRTGEKVFLECVQDMDHENMFWYRQDPGLGLRLIYFSYDVKMKEKGDIPEGYSVSREKKERFSLILESASTNQTSMYLCASSLGQVSPLLAGGREQFFGPGTRLTVL.

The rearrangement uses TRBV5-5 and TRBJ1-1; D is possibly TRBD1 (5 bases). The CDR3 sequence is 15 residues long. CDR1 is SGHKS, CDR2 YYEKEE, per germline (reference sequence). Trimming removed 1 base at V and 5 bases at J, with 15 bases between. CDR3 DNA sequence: TGTGCCAGCAGCTTGTATGGAGGGGAGTGGACTGAAGCTTTCTTT. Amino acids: CASSLYGGEWTEAFF.

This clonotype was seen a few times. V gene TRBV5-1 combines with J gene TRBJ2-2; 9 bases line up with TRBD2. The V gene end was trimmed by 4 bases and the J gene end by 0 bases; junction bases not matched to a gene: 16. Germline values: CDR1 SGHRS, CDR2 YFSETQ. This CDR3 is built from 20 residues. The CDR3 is CASSLPPGLASTSNTGELFF. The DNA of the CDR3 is TGCGCCAGCAGCCTCCCTCCGGGACTAGCTTCCACGTCGAACACCGGGGAGCTGTTTTTT.

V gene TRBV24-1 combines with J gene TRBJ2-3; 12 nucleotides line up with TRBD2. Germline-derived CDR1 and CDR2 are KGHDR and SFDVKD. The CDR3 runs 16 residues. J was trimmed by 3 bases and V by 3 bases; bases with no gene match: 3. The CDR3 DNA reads TGTGCCACCAGTGATCTGACTAGCGGGAGTACAGATACGCAGTATTTT. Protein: CATSDLTSGSTDTQYF.

The CDR3 sequence is CASRLTSGFQETQYF. DNA for the CDR3: TGTGCCAGCAGACTGACTAGCGGCTTCCAAGAGACCCAGTACTTC. V is TRBV7-9 and J is TRBJ2-5; 9 bases agree with TRBD2. Trimming cost V 6 bases and J 1 base; bases outside gene matches: 6. Germline V lookup: CDR1 SEHNR, CDR2 FQNEAQ (reference sequence). This CDR3 contains 15 residues.

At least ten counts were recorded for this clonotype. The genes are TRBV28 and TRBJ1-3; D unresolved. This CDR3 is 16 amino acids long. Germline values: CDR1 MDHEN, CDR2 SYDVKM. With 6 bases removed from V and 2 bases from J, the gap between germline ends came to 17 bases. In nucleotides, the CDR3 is TGTGCCAGCAGCCTACAAGGGCTCTACACTGGAAACACCATATATTTT. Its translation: CASSLQGLYTGNTIYF.

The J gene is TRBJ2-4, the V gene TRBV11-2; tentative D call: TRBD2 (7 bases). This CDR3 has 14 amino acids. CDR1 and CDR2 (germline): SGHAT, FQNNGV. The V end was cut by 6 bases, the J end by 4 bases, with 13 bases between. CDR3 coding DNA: TGTGCCAGCAGTAGGGGGGGGCATAAAAACATTCAGTACTTC. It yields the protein CASSRGGHKNIQYF. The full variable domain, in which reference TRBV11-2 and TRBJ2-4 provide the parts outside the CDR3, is EAGVAQSPRYKIIEKRQSVAFWCNPISGHATLYWYQQILGQGPKLLIQFQNNGVVDDSQLPKDRFSAERLKGVDSTLKIQPAKLEDSAVYLCASSRGGHKNIQYFGAGTRLSVL.

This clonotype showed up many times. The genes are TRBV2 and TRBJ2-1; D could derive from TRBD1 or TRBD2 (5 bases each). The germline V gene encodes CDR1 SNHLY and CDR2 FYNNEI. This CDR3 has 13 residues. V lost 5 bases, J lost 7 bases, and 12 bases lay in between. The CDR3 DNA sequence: TGTGCCAGCAGTATTGGGGGAAGTAATGAGCAGTTCTTC. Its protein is CASSIGGSNEQFF.

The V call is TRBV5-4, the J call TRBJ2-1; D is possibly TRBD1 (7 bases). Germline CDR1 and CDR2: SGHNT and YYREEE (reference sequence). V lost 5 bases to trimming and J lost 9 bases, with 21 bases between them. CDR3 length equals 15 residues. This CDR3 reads CASSQGGAIPSEQFF. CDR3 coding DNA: TGTGCCAGCAGTCAGGGGGGAGCAATCCCTTCTGAGCAGTTCTTC. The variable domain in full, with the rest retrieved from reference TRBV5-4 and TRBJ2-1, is ETGVTQSPTHLIKTRGQQVTLRCSSQSGHNTVSWYQQALGQGPQFIFQYYREEENGRGNFPPRFSGLQFPNYSSELNVNALELDDSALYLCASSQGGAIPSEQFFGPGTRLTVL.

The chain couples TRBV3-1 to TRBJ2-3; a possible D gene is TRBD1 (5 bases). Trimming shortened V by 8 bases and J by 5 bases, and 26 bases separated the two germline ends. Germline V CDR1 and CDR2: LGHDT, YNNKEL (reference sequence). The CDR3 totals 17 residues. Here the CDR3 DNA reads TGTGCCAGCTCACGAGGTGGTGGGGCCGGCGCGGTAGATACGCAGTATTTT. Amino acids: CASSRGGGAGAVDTQYF.

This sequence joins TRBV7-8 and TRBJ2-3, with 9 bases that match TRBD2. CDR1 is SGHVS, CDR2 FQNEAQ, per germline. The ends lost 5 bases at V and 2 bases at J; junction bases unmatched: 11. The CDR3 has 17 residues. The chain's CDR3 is CASSRLGLASYTDTQYF. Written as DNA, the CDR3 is TGTGCCAGCAGCCGCCTCGGACTAGCGAGCTACACAGATACGCAGTATTTT.

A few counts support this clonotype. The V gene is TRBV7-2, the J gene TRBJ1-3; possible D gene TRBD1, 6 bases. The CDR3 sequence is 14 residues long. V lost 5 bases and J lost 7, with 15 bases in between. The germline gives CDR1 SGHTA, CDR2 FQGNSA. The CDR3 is CASSPQGRGNTIYF. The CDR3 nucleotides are TGTGCCAGCAGCCCACAGGGAAGGGGCAACACCATATATTTT.

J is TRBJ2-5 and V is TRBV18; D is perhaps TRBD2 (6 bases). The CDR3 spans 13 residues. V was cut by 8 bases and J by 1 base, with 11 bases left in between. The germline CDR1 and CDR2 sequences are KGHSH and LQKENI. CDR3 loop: CASATGLQETQYF. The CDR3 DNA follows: TGTGCCAGCGCTACGGGACTCCAAGAGACCCAGTACTTC.

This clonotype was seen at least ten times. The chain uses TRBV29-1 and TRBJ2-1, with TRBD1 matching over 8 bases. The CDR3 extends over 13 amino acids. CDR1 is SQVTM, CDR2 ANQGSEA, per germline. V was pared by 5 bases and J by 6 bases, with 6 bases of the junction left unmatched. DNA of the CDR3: TGCAGCGTTTCCGGGACAGGTCGCAATGAGCAGTTCTTC. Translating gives CSVSGTGRNEQFF.

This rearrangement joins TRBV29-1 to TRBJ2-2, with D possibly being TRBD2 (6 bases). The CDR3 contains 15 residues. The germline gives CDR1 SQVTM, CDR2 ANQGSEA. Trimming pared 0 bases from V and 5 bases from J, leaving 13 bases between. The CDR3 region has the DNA TGCAGCGTTGAAGAACCGGGAGAGGCTACCGGGGAGCTGTTTTTT. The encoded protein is CSVEEPGEATGELFF.

In nucleotides, the CDR3 is TGTGCCAGCAGCGTGGACAGGGGGCTTTCCTACGAGCAGTACTTC. It specifies CASSVDRGLSYEQYF. This chain joins TRBV7-9 and TRBJ2-7; 11 bases match TRBD1. The junction had 4 bases not matched to a gene; V was cut back by 5 bases and J by 1 base. The germline CDR1 and CDR2 sequences are SEHNR and FQNEAQ (reference sequence). This CDR3 has 15 amino acids. The whole variable domain, filled in from reference TRBV7-9 and TRBJ2-7, reads DTGVSQNPRHKITKRGQNVTFRCDPISEHNRLYWYRQTLGQGPEFLTYFQNEAQLEKSRLLSDRFSAERPKGSFSTLEIQRTEQGDSAMYLCASSVDRGLSYEQYFGPGTRLTVT.

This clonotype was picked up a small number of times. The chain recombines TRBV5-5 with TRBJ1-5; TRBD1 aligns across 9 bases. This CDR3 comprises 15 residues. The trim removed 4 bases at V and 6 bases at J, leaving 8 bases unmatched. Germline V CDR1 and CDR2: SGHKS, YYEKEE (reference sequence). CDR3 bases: TGTGCCAGCAGCACGACACAGGGGGCCAGTCAGCCCCAGCATTTT. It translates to CASSTTQGASQPQHF.

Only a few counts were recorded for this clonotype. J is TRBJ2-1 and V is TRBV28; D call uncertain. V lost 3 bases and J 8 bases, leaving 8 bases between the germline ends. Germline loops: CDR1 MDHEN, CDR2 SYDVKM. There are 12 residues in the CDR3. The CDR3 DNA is TGTGCCAGCAGTTTGTTACGGTATGAGCAGTTCTTC. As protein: CASSLLRYEQFF.